These T cell receptor beta chains were read from a single sample in a study of identical twins. From the 5' RACE reads, TCRdb called clonotypes with MiXCR, one entry per CDR3 protein. The top ten hold over 10% of the sample, which has approximately 700,000 distinct CDR3 sequences, 15% to 20% seen once. The data were also submitted as part of a second study, on T cells expressing NK-cell markers.

The sample taken for sequencing was PBMCs. The receptors were gathered from a woman between 18 and 29 years old in good health. The CDR3 runs from the conserved cysteine through the conserved F or W. Each record gives: V gene, J gene, clone size, D gene, CDR3 protein, CDR3 DNA. The D gene is left open where the match is weak. Size is stated for part of the rows, as once, few or many counts, or as a class when the clone is expanded.

V: TRBV5-1; J: TRBJ2-4; size: once; D: -; CDR3: CASTKAGLGNIQYF; DNA: TGCGCCAGCACCAAAGCGGGTCTCGGGAACATTCAGTACTTC
V: TRBV4-1; J: TRBJ2-3; size: few; D: TRBD2; CDR3: CASSQDLRLADTDTQYF; DNA: TGCGCCAGCAGCCAAGATCTTCGACTAGCAGACACAGATACGCAGTATTTT
V: TRBV7-2; J: TRBJ2-3; size: -; D: -; CDR3: CASSWLARGTDTQYF; DNA: TGTGCCAGCAGCTGGCTAGCTAGGGGTACAGATACGCAGTATTTT
V: TRBV5-1; J: TRBJ2-1; size: few; D: -; CDR3: CASSLEQGRNEQFF; DNA: TGCGCCAGCAGCTTGGAACAGGGAAGGAATGAGCAGTTCTTC
V: TRBV5-1; J: TRBJ2-1; size: few; D: -; CDR3: CASSLTGVQEFF; DNA: TGCGCCAGCAGCTTGACGGGGGTACAGGAGTTCTTC
V: TRBV5-1; J: TRBJ2-7; size: -; D: -; CDR3: CASSPRPSEAYEQYF; DNA: TGCGCCAGCAGCCCTAGGCCTAGCGAAGCCTACGAGCAGTACTTC
V: TRBV18; J: TRBJ1-2; size: few; D: -; CDR3: CASSPDWDANYGYTF; DNA: TGTGCCAGCTCACCCGACTGGGACGCAAACTATGGCTACACCTTC
V: TRBV7-6; J: TRBJ2-1; size: -; D: TRBD2; CDR3: CASSLGAGGPVIYNEQFF; DNA: TGTGCCAGCAGCTTGGGAGCGGGGGGGCCAGTCATCTACAATGAGCAGTTCTTC
V: TRBV7-9; J: TRBJ1-2; size: few; D: -; CDR3: CASSPPGALIYGYTF; DNA: TGTGCCAGCAGCCCCCCAGGGGCCCTGATCTATGGCTACACCTTC
V: TRBV15; J: TRBJ2-7; size: -; D: -; CDR3: CATSQDRYSYEQYF; DNA: TGTGCCACCAGCCAAGACAGGTACTCCTACGAGCAGTACTTC
V: TRBV6-5; J: TRBJ2-7; size: -; D: TRBD2; CDR3: CASSWGLAGVRSSYEQYF; DNA: TGTGCCAGCAGTTGGGGACTAGCGGGGGTAAGAAGCTCCTACGAGCAGTACTTC
V: TRBV5-5; J: TRBJ1-2; size: few; D: -; CDR3: CASSAPFEGRGYTF; DNA: TGTGCCAGCAGCGCCCCGTTCGAGGGTCGAGGCTACACCTTC
V: TRBV20-1; J: TRBJ2-7; size: -; D: -; CDR3: CSAKTVSYEQYF; DNA: TGCAGTGCTAAGACAGTCTCCTACGAGCAGTACTTC
V: TRBV4-3; J: TRBJ2-1; size: many; D: -; CDR3: CASSHQYRDTYNEQFF; DNA: TGCGCCAGCAGCCACCAATATCGAGATACTTACAATGAGCAGTTCTTC
V: TRBV25-1; J: TRBJ2-1; size: many; D: -; CDR3: CASRRQSSYNEQFF; DNA: TGTGCCAGCAGACGACAGAGCTCCTACAATGAGCAGTTCTTC
V: TRBV20-1; J: TRBJ1-4; size: few; D: -; CDR3: CSAAIFGGTNEKLFF; DNA: TGCAGTGCCGCCATTTTTGGGGGAACTAATGAAAAACTGTTTTTT
V: TRBV12-3/TRBV12-4; J: TRBJ1-5; size: few; D: TRBD1; CDR3: CASKRTGGRQPQHF; DNA: TGTGCCAGCAAAAGGACAGGGGGCAGGCAGCCCCAGCATTTT
V: TRBV20-1; J: TRBJ2-3; size: -; D: TRBD2; CDR3: CSARVTLAGTDTQYF; DNA: TGCAGTGCTAGGGTCACGCTAGCGGGCACAGATACGCAGTATTTT
V: TRBV20-1; J: TRBJ2-3; size: many; D: TRBD1; CDR3: CSAQGRADTQYF; DNA: TGCAGTGCACAGGGGAGAGCGGATACGCAGTATTTT
V: TRBV12-3/TRBV12-4; J: TRBJ2-5; size: once; D: TRBD2; CDR3: CASSLSGRGWGETQYF; DNA: TGTGCCAGCAGTTTGAGCGGGAGGGGCTGGGGAGAGACCCAGTACTTC
V: TRBV12-5; J: TRBJ2-1; size: -; D: -; CDR3: CASGPLGGARDEQFF; DNA: TGTGCTAGTGGCCCCCTTGGGGGCGCGAGGGATGAGCAGTTCTTC
V: TRBV4-2; J: TRBJ2-7; size: -; D: TRBD2; CDR3: CASSPGLAGRIAYEQYF; DNA: TGTGCCAGCAGCCCCGGACTAGCGGGGCGAATCGCCTACGAGCAGTACTTC